This entry lists 27 T cell receptor beta chains sequenced from one sample in a study of T cells in Graves' hyperthyroidism and ophthalmopathy. RNA transcripts yielded amplified TCR beta CDR3 regions. The primer set for the first-round RT-PCR of the TCR CDR3 was HTBI. Via MiXCR, TCRdb re-called the multiplex PCR reads, giving one row per CDR3 protein. The repertoire has around 580,000 distinct CDR3 sequences, approximately 15% of them found once; the top ten carry more than 15%. Material: blood. Every receptor here comes from a woman in her late teens or twenties with Graves' hyperthyroidism.

This clonotype was seen a handful of times. The V call is TRBV13, the J call TRBJ2-5, with TRBD2 identical over 10 bases. Germline CDR1 PRHDT, CDR2 FYEKMQ (reference sequence). The junction had 6 bases not matched to a gene; V was cut back by 2 bases and J by 0 bases. CDR3 length: 17 amino acids. The CDR3: CASSLLASGRNQETQYF. The CDR3 coding sequence is TGTGCCAGCAGCTTATTGGCTAGCGGGAGAAACCAAGAGACCCAGTACTTC.

J is TRBJ2-2 and V is TRBV7-7; possibly TRBD1 for D (5 bases). Germline lookup yields CDR1 SSHAT and CDR2 FNYEAQ (reference sequence). The CDR3 length is 14 residues. Trimming left V 4 bases short and J 5 bases short, with 11 bases between. The DNA for the CDR3 is TGTGCCAGCAGCTACAGGCAGATGACCGGGGAGCTGTTTTTT. Its protein is CASSYRQMTGELFF. The entire variable domain, with the rest obtained from reference TRBV7-7 and TRBJ2-2, is as follows: GAGVSQSPRYKVTKRGQDVTLRCDPISSHATLYWYQQALGQGPEFLTYFNYEAQPDKSGLPSDRFSAERPEGSISTLTIQRTEQRDSAMYRCASSYRQMTGELFFGEGSRLTVL.

The chain's CDR3 is CASSERLGLAVYEQYF. The CDR3 region has the DNA TGTGCCAGCAGTGAAAGGTTGGGACTAGCGGTCTACGAGCAGTACTTC. J is TRBJ2-7 and V is TRBV6-1; 11 nucleotides match TRBD2. CDR1 is MNHNS, CDR2 SASEGT, per germline. CDR3 length: 16 amino acids. The junction had 6 bases not matched to a gene; V was cut back by 2 bases and J by 3 bases.

This clonotype was recorded many times. CDR3 residues: CASSSLESGNGNEQFF. DNA of the CDR3: TGTGCCAGCAGCTCGCTCGAAAGCGGTAACGGGAATGAGCAGTTCTTC. The chain links TRBV7-8 to TRBJ2-1, with a possible D match to TRBD2 (5 bases). Looked up from germline, CDR1 is SGHVS and CDR2 is FQNEAQ. Trimming shortened V by 4 bases and J by 7 bases, and 20 bases separated the two germline ends. The CDR3 runs 16 residues.

This clonotype was observed a handful of times. The chain links TRBV5-1 to TRBJ1-4; D is undetermined. This CDR3 region has 16 residues. CDR1 and CDR2 (germline): SGHRS, YFSETQ. With 9 bases removed from V and 0 bases from J, the gap between germline ends came to 18 bases. CDR3 amino acids: CATQSDGIATNEKLFF. CDR3 bases: TGCGCCACCCAGTCCGACGGTATTGCAACTAATGAAAAACTGTTTTTT. The complete variable domain, with remaining parts taken from reference TRBV5-1 and TRBJ1-4, reads KAGVTQTPRYLIKTRGQQVTLSCSPISGHRSVSWYQQTPGQGLQFLFEYFSETQRNKGNFPGRFSGRQFSNSRSEMNVSTLELGDSALYLCATQSDGIATNEKLFFGSGTQLSVL.

This clonotype was counted between two and nine times. The rearrangement joins TRBV9 to TRBJ2-3; 8 bases line up with TRBD2. Germline-derived CDR1 and CDR2 are SGDLS and YYNGEE. Trimming cost V 3 bases and J 0 bases; bases outside gene matches: 3. The CDR3 is 15 residues long. This CDR3 is CASSGGGPSTDTQYF. The CDR3 nucleotides read TGTGCCAGCAGCGGCGGGGGGCCCAGCACAGATACGCAGTATTTT.

The chain joins TRBV19 to TRBJ2-5, with 8 bases matching TRBD2. CDR3 length: 15 residues. Germline V gene data show CDR1 as LNHDA and CDR2 as SQIVND (reference sequence). Trimming took 6 bases from V and 2 from J; bases not matched to a gene: 8. The CDR3 here is CASRHRGGPQETQYF. CDR3 nucleotide sequence: TGTGCCAGTAGGCACCGCGGGGGGCCTCAAGAGACCCAGTACTTC.

This clonotype has only a few counts. This chain joins TRBV12-3 or TRBV12-4 and TRBJ2-3; D remains ambiguous. Trimming took off 3 bases at V and 4 bases at J, with 11 bases between the two ends. This CDR3 comprises 14 residues. The CDR3 reads CASSFWQAPDTQYF. The CDR3 DNA follows: TGTGCCAGCAGTTTTTGGCAAGCCCCAGATACGCAGTATTTT.

V gene TRBV10-3 combines with J gene TRBJ1-5; D is unclear. This CDR3 has 12 amino acids. V was trimmed by 5 bases and J by 15 bases, leaving 17 bases between them. Germline values: CDR1 ENHRY, CDR2 SYGVKD. The CDR3 DNA follows: TGTGCCATCAGTCCCGACGGACCGAGATTGCATTTT. This codes for CAISPDGPRLHF.

The chain recombines TRBV9 with TRBJ1-6, with TRBD1 matching 8 bases. In germline, CDR1 is SGDLS, CDR2 YYNGEE. The CDR3 consists of 21 residues. The V and J ends lost 3 bases and 0 bases, in that order; junction bases with no gene match: 17. The CDR3 bases are TGTGCCAGCAGCGCAGAACTTACCGGGACAGGTTTTACCTCCTATAATTCACCCCTCCACTTT. It translates to CASSAELTGTGFTSYNSPLHF.

The chain is built from TRBV4-2 and TRBJ2-3; D may be TRBD2 (6 bases). Germline assignment: CDR1 LGHNA and CDR2 YNFKEQ. The CDR3 has 17 amino acids. Trimming cost V 2 bases and J 2 bases, with 17 bases left between them. The CDR3 sequence is CASSQSRAGTYTDTQYF. The CDR3 DNA sequence: TGTGCCAGCAGCCAATCCCGTGCGGGGACCTACACAGATACGCAGTATTTT.

This clonotype was counted many times. The rearrangement uses TRBV3-1 and TRBJ2-5, with D possibly TRBD2 on 6 matching bases. The CDR3 spans 14 residues. Trimming left V 1 base short and J 3 bases short, with 9 bases between. In germline, CDR1 is LGHDT, CDR2 YNNKEL (reference sequence). CDR3 sequence reads: CASSQAWGEETQYF. As DNA, the CDR3 is TGTGCCAGCAGCCAAGCCTGGGGGGAAGAGACCCAGTACTTC.

CDR3: CASSPGTALNSPLHF. The CDR3 nucleotides are TGCGCCAGCAGCCCTGGGACAGCCCTTAATTCACCCCTCCACTTT. The chain uses TRBV4-3 and TRBJ1-6; 7 nucleotides align to TRBD1. This CDR3 region has 15 residues. Germline-derived CDR1 and CDR2 are LGHNA and YSLEER. The J segment lost 6 bases and the V segment lost 4 bases, leaving 6 bases of the junction unmatched.

The genes are TRBV14 and TRBJ2-3; 12 bases are shared with TRBD1. Trimming cost V 4 bases and J 2 bases; bases outside gene matches: 25. Germline V lookup: CDR1 SGHDN, CDR2 FVKESK. The CDR3 spans 23 residues. In nucleotides, the CDR3 is TGTGCCAGCAGCCCCGGGACAGGGGGCGCCGTTGCAAAAATCGATCTAGACACAGATACGCAGTATTTT. Translated: CASSPGTGGAVAKIDLDTDTQYF.

This chain uses TRBV19 with TRBJ2-1; D gene ambiguous. The CDR3 sequence is 15 residues long. The germline CDR1 and CDR2 sequences are LNHDA and SQIVND (reference sequence). The V and J ends lost 3 bases and 0 bases respectively, with 9 bases between them. The CDR3 DNA reads TGTGCCAGTAGTATCAAGAGAGTCTCCTACAATGAGCAGTTCTTC. It yields the protein CASSIKRVSYNEQFF.

This clonotype was observed at least ten times. The CDR3 region has the DNA TGTGCCAGCAGTTCAGGGCAGTCTAATGAAAAACTGTTTTTT. It encodes CASSSGQSNEKLFF. The V gene is TRBV28, the J gene TRBJ1-4; maybe TRBD1 (5 bases). The V gene's germline CDR1 is MDHEN and CDR2 SYDVKM. Trimming shortened V by 4 bases and J by 3 bases, and 9 bases separated the two germline ends. This CDR3 is 14 amino acids long. Full variable domain (rest looked up from reference TRBV28 and TRBJ1-4): DVKVTQSSRYLVKRTGEKVFLECVQDMDHENMFWYRQDPGLGLRLIYFSYDVKMKEKGDIPEGYSVSREKKERFSLILESASTNQTSMYLCASSSGQSNEKLFFGSGTQLSVL.

This clonotype turned up a few times. The chain recombines TRBV5-1 with TRBJ2-3; D uncertain. Per germline, CDR1 SGHRS and CDR2 YFSETQ. Trimming cost V 0 bases and J 6 bases, with 11 bases left between them. The CDR3 totals 14 residues. The CDR3 DNA follows: TGCGCCAGCAGCTTGGAGGTCGGGCGGGATACGCAGTATTTT. This encodes CASSLEVGRDTQYF.

This clonotype was counted a few times. V usage is TRBV15 and J usage is TRBJ2-3; 10 bases are a match to TRBD2. Germline assignment: CDR1 LNHNV and CDR2 YYDKDF (reference sequence). The CDR3 spans 19 residues. Unmatched junction bases numbered 13, after V lost 0 bases and J lost 4 bases. CDR3 in amino acids: CATSRDPLASGGYADTQYF. The CDR3 DNA reads TGTGCCACCAGCAGAGATCCATTGGCTAGCGGGGGTTATGCAGATACGCAGTATTTT.

This rearrangement joins TRBV10-3 to TRBJ2-4; perhaps TRBD2 as D (5 bases). Per the germline V gene, CDR1 is ENHRY and CDR2 is SYGVKD. This CDR3 comprises 14 residues. With 2 bases removed from V and 3 bases from J, the gap between germline ends came to 8 bases. The CDR3 loop is CAISESGFKNIQYF. The CDR3 DNA follows: TGTGCCATCAGTGAGAGCGGATTCAAAAACATTCAGTACTTC.

This clonotype was seen a few times. The chain has TRBV2 and TRBJ1-5; D is uncertain. V gave up 6 bases and J gave up 6 bases, with 15 bases separating them. This CDR3 has 14 residues. The germline gives CDR1 SNHLY, CDR2 FYNNEI. CDR3 sequence (DNA): TGTGCCAGCAGCGTGGGATATCGAGGTCAGCCCCAGCATTTT. Amino acid sequence: CASSVGYRGQPQHF.

The chain joins TRBV19 to TRBJ2-3; D uncertain. Germline CDR1 LNHDA, CDR2 SQIVND (reference sequence). The length of the CDR3 is 15 residues. V lost 1 base and J lost 3, with 11 bases in between. The CDR3 nucleotides read TGTGCCAGTAGTATAGGAATGGGTGGGACAGATACGCAGTATTTT. Encoded protein: CASSIGMGGTDTQYF. The whole variable domain, filled in from reference TRBV19 and TRBJ2-3, reads DGGITQSPKYLFRKEGQNVTLSCEQNLNHDAMYWYRQDPGQGLRLIYYSQIVNDFQKGDIAEGYSVSREKKESFPLTVTSAQKNPTAFYLCASSIGMGGTDTQYFGPGTRLTVL.

The genes are TRBV25-1 and TRBJ1-2, with TRBD1 as a possible D gene (5 bases). The length of the CDR3 is 11 residues. Germline V CDR1 and CDR2: MGHDK, SYGVNS. Trimming left V 4 bases short and J 8 bases short, with 8 bases between. The CDR3 here is CASSAGLGYTF. In DNA form, the CDR3 reads TGTGCCAGCAGTGCAGGGTTGGGCTACACCTTC.

CDR3 sequence (DNA): TGTGCCAGCTCACCGACCGGAGGTAGTCAGCCCCAGCATTTT. It encodes CASSPTGGSQPQHF. The rearrangement uses TRBV18 and TRBJ1-5; D not resolved. The CDR3 runs to 14 residues. The V end lost 3 bases, the J end lost 6 bases, and 12 bases lay between the germline ends. The V gene's germline CDR1 is KGHSH and CDR2 LQKENI.

This clonotype was detected once. This sequence joins TRBV18 and TRBJ1-4; 7 bases align to TRBD1. With 2 bases clipped from V and 12 bases from J, the junction kept 9 bases outside the gene matches. The CDR3 runs 14 residues. Looked up from germline, CDR1 is KGHSH and CDR2 is LQKENI. CDR3 coding DNA: TGTGCCAGCTCACCAAGCAGGGGGACCGAAGAACTGTTTTTT. It translates to CASSPSRGTEELFF.

The V gene is TRBV6-1, the J gene TRBJ1-5, with TRBD1 as a possible D gene (6 bases). Trimming removed 10 bases from V and 6 bases from J, with 19 bases in between. CDR1 is MNHNS and CDR2 is SASEGT in the germline V gene. CDR3 length equals 14 residues. CDR3 protein: CANDQRGFGQPQHF. In nucleotides, the CDR3 is TGTGCCAACGATCAAAGGGGGTTTGGTCAGCCCCAGCATTTT.

The V and J genes are TRBV10-1 and TRBJ2-7; TRBD2 aligns across 7 bases. The CDR3 covers 16 residues. Trimming took 5 bases from V and 6 from J; bases not matched to a gene: 16. The germline V gene encodes CDR1 WNHNN and CDR2 SYGVQD (reference sequence). CDR3 amino acids: CASSLTPIAGAGEQYF. The DNA of the CDR3 is TGCGCCAGCAGTCTCACCCCGATAGCGGGTGCAGGCGAGCAGTACTTC.

This clonotype came up a few times. The V and J genes are TRBV4-3 and TRBJ2-1; perhaps TRBD2 as D (6 bases). Germline assignment: CDR1 LGHNA and CDR2 YSLEER. This CDR3 contains 13 residues. V was trimmed by 3 bases and J by 9 bases, leaving 12 bases between them. The CDR3 sequence is CASSQIDSGEQFF. In DNA form, the CDR3 reads TGCGCCAGCAGCCAGATAGATAGCGGTGAGCAGTTCTTC.